This is a list of T cell receptor beta chains from one sample in a study of response to subunit inactivated influenza vaccine. MiXCR, run by TCRdb on the RT-PCR reads, gives a single entry per CDR3 protein. The data show more than 550,000 distinct CDR3 sequences, 12% seen once. This specimen was PBMCs from blood, taken on the day of vaccination. All receptors derive from a man aged 50-59 years who received an inactivated influenza vaccine. CDR3s include the opening cysteine and the closing phenylalanine or tryptophan. A D gene is named only where the DNA matches it firmly. Size values are once, few and many counts, or a class for expanded clones, and some rows have none.

V	J	D	size	CDR3	DNA
TRBV3-1	TRBJ2-5	NA	few	CASSQGWLQETQYF	TGTGCCAGCAGCCAAGGCTGGCTCCAAGAGACCCAGTACTTC
TRBV4-1	TRBJ2-3	TRBD2	few	CASSPGGLAGGDTQYF	TGCGCCAGCAGCCCCGGAGGACTAGCGGGAGGTGATACGCAGTATTTT
TRBV5-1	TRBJ2-4	NA	NA	CASSLGRTPTYKNIQYF	TGCGCCAGCAGCTTGGGTAGGACACCGACCTACAAAAACATTCAGTACTTC
TRBV12-3/TRBV12-4	TRBJ1-1	NA	many	CASSGPGEAFF	TGTGCCAGCAGCGGTCCGGGAGAAGCTTTCTTT
TRBV7-2	TRBJ2-5	NA	NA	CASSSGTHQTQYF	TGTGCCAGCAGCTCAGGGACACATCAGACCCAGTACTTC
TRBV12-3/TRBV12-4	TRBJ2-2	NA	many	CASSPDVHTGELFF	TGTGCCAGCAGCCCGGACGTACACACCGGGGAGCTGTTTTTT
TRBV7-9	TRBJ1-1	NA	many	CASSFGQTTEAFF	TGTGCCAGCAGCTTTGGACAGACCACTGAAGCTTTCTTT
TRBV7-9	TRBJ2-1	NA	NA	CACSLGGAKSYNEQFF	TGTGCCTGCAGCTTAGGTGGGGCGAAGTCCTACAATGAGCAGTTCTTC
TRBV12-3/TRBV12-4	TRBJ1-5	NA	many	CASSVNQGKYNQPQHF	TGTGCCAGCAGTGTGAACCAGGGGAAATACAATCAGCCCCAGCATTTT
TRBV5-1	TRBJ1-1	TRBD1	few	CASSLGQGTFEAFF	TGCGCCAGCAGCCTCGGACAGGGGACCTTCGAGGCTTTCTTT
TRBV28	TRBJ1-1	NA	NA	CASSVVGVPEAFF	TGTGCCAGCAGTGTGGTAGGGGTTCCTGAAGCTTTCTTT
TRBV7-2	TRBJ2-7	TRBD2	NA	CASSPPAGDEQYF	TGTGCCAGCAGCCCCCCGGCGGGGGACGAGCAGTACTTC
TRBV10-3	TRBJ2-5	NA	many	CAISDRRRIQDQETQYF	TGTGCCATCAGTGACAGGCGTCGGATACAAGACCAAGAGACCCAGTACTTC
TRBV20-1	TRBJ2-2	TRBD1	few	CSAYPGQGPPNTGELFF	TGCAGTGCTTACCCCGGACAGGGGCCTCCGAACACCGGGGAGCTGTTTTTT
TRBV20-1	TRBJ1-4	NA	NA	CSAISQLGGEKLFF	TGCAGTGCTATTTCTCAGCTAGGGGGTGAAAAACTGTTTTTT
TRBV4-3	TRBJ2-1	NA	few	CASSQGLVNEQFF	TGCGCCAGCAGCCAAGGGCTGGTCAATGAGCAGTTCTTC
TRBV4-3	TRBJ2-7	TRBD2	NA	CASSQGTSGSMWKQYF	TGCGCCAGCAGCCAAGGGACTAGCGGGAGTATGTGGAAGCAGTACTTC
TRBV18	TRBJ2-1	NA	few	CASSPNDGAYNEQFF	TGTGCCAGCTCACCAAATGATGGAGCCTACAATGAGCAGTTCTTC
TRBV29-1	TRBJ1-1	NA	few	CSVTWGTEAFF	TGCAGCGTGACATGGGGAACTGAAGCTTTCTTT
TRBV11-2	TRBJ2-1	TRBD1	NA	CASSLNPGGTGDNEQFF	TGTGCCAGCAGCTTAAATCCGGGCGGGACAGGAGACAATGAGCAGTTCTTC
TRBV10-3	TRBJ2-1	TRBD1	NA	CAISDLGQGRYNEQFF	TGTGCCATCAGTGATTTGGGACAGGGCCGCTACAATGAGCAGTTCTTC
TRBV29-1	TRBJ2-1	TRBD2	many	CSVDGGAGTKFF	TGCAGCGTTGACGGGGGGGCCGGTACGAAGTTCTTC
TRBV12-3/TRBV12-4	TRBJ2-7	NA	few	CASREGTLQQYF	TGTGCCAGCAGGGAAGGGACCTTGCAGCAGTACTTC
TRBV2	TRBJ2-3	NA	many	CASLARWVGTDTQYF	TGTGCCAGCCTCGCCCGATGGGTTGGGACAGATACGCAGTATTTT
TRBV24-1	TRBJ2-1	NA	many	CATSDARQNNEQFF	TGTGCCACCAGTGATGCCAGACAGAACAATGAGCAGTTCTTC
TRBV7-2	TRBJ2-3	NA	few	CASSLAFSASTQYF	TGTGCCAGCAGCTTAGCCTTCTCGGCCTCTACGCAGTATTTT
TRBV5-4	TRBJ2-3	TRBD2	NA	CASSYSGRMGDTQYF	TGTGCCAGCAGCTATAGCGGGAGAATGGGAGATACGCAGTATTTT
TRBV20-1	TRBJ2-7	TRBD1	NA	CSADRPGQGHEQYF	TGCAGTGCTGACCGGCCGGGACAGGGCCACGAGCAGTACTTC
TRBV20-1	TRBJ2-2	NA	NA	CSARDSQNTGELFF	TGCAGTGCTAGAGATAGTCAGAACACCGGGGAGCTGTTTTTT
TRBV6-1	TRBJ2-7	TRBD1	few	CASREAPGTGFKVREQYF	TGTGCCAGCCGTGAAGCCCCCGGGACAGGTTTCAAGGTTCGCGAGCAGTACTTC
TRBV20-1	TRBJ2-7	TRBD2	NA	CSARREGLNEQYF	TGCAGTGCTAGAAGGGAGGGTCTAAACGAGCAGTACTTC
TRBV4-1	TRBJ1-1	TRBD1	few	CASSHTGGAYTEAFF	TGCGCCAGCAGCCACACAGGGGGCGCGTACACTGAAGCTTTCTTT
TRBV5-6	TRBJ2-1	NA	NA	CAISPGLYYNEQFF	TGTGCCATCAGCCCCGGGCTTTACTACAATGAGCAGTTCTTC
TRBV12-3/TRBV12-4	TRBJ2-4	NA	few	CASSVRPGGRGNQYF	TGTGCCAGCAGTGTCCGCCCTGGGGGGCGGGGGAATCAGTACTTC
TRBV4-2	TRBJ2-2	TRBD1	NA	CASRMGQGTGELFF	TGTGCCAGCAGAATGGGACAGGGCACCGGGGAGCTGTTTTTT
TRBV20-1	TRBJ1-2	TRBD1	few	CSAPWTGDYGYTF	TGCAGTGCTCCCTGGACAGGGGACTATGGCTACACCTTC
TRBV6-5	TRBJ2-7	TRBD1	NA	CASSYGQGAVYEQYF	TGTGCCAGCAGTTACGGACAGGGGGCGGTGTACGAGCAGTACTTC
TRBV5-1	TRBJ1-2	TRBD1	few	CASAGTGFGYGYTF	TGCGCCTCGGCCGGGACAGGGTTTGGCTATGGCTACACCTTC
TRBV29-1	TRBJ2-3	NA	few	CSVVVSGRSYTDTQYF	TGCAGCGTTGTCGTCAGTGGTCGGAGTTACACAGATACGCAGTATTTT
TRBV2	TRBJ2-7	NA	many	CASNGDLAYEQYF	TGTGCCAGCAATGGTGACCTTGCATACGAGCAGTACTTC
TRBV28	TRBJ2-5	NA	few	CASSGQSLGETQYF	TGTGCCAGCAGTGGACAGTCCCTCGGAGAGACCCAGTACTTC
TRBV12-3/TRBV12-4	TRBJ1-2	NA	few	CASSTGPTGYTF	TGTGCCAGCAGTACCGGACCCACTGGCTACACCTTC
TRBV6-2/TRBV6-3	TRBJ2-3	NA	NA	CASSALWGGTDTQYF	TGTGCCAGCAGTGCCCTTTGGGGGGGCACAGATACGCAGTATTTT
TRBV29-1	TRBJ2-2	NA	NA	CSVEDPLPRGTGELFF	TGCAGCGTTGAAGACCCACTACCCCGGGGCACCGGGGAGCTGTTTTTT
TRBV7-6	TRBJ2-7	NA	many	CASSLVLGLTSYEQYF	TGTGCCAGCAGCTTAGTTTTGGGACTCACCTCCTACGAGCAGTACTTC
TRBV7-3	TRBJ2-2	TRBD2	NA	CASSLTGLAGAGELFF	TGTGCCAGCAGCTTAACCGGTCTAGCGGGAGCCGGGGAGCTGTTTTTT
TRBV2	TRBJ1-5	NA	NA	CASNRGSNQPQHF	TGTGCCAGCAACCGGGGGAGCAATCAGCCCCAGCATTTT
TRBV20-1	TRBJ2-1	TRBD2	NA	CSANAERELDYNEQFF	TGCAGTGCTAATGCTGAGCGGGAGTTGGACTACAATGAGCAGTTCTTC
TRBV21-1	TRBJ2-7	NA	few	CASSKDMDCQPYEQYF	TGTGCCAGCAGCAAAGATATGGATTGCCAGCCCTACGAGCAGTACTTC
TRBV9	TRBJ2-3	NA	NA	CASSDKGPTDTQYF	TGTGCCAGCAGCGATAAGGGCCCCACAGATACGCAGTATTTT
TRBV12-3/TRBV12-4	TRBJ2-7	TRBD2	many	CASSFSGSSYEQYF	TGTGCCAGCAGTTTCAGCGGGAGCTCCTACGAGCAGTACTTC
TRBV5-5	TRBJ1-1	TRBD1	few	CASSLAGQGSDTEAFF	TGTGCCAGCAGCTTAGCGGGACAGGGATCGGACACTGAAGCTTTCTTT
TRBV5-1	TRBJ2-3	TRBD1	NA	CASSTGQGNTQYF	TGCGCCAGCAGCACGGGACAGGGCAATACGCAGTATTTT
TRBV28	TRBJ2-5	NA	few	CASSLGQGSPKGTQYF	TGTGCCAGCAGTTTAGGGCAGGGGTCTCCAAAGGGGACCCAGTACTTC
TRBV29-1	TRBJ2-3	NA	many	CSADRRTDTQYF	TGCAGCGCTGACAGGCGCACAGATACGCAGTATTTT
TRBV4-3	TRBJ2-6	TRBD1	NA	CASSPDRAGSGANVLTF	TGCGCCAGCAGCCCGGACAGGGCGGGGTCTGGGGCCAACGTCCTGACTTTC
TRBV29-1	TRBJ1-4	NA	NA	CSVDWGEKLFF	TGCAGCGTCGACTGGGGGGAAAAACTGTTTTTT